These 13 T cell receptor beta chains were sequenced from one sample in a study of shared clonotypes between healthy human individuals. Assay used: immunoSEQ multiplex PCR; TCRdb lists only in-frame clones, some missing. The repertoire holds more than 900,000 clones, with about four fifths as singletons. Sequences were obtained from memory CD4+ T cells from PBMCs. This sample's subset: CD45RA-negative fraction. The receptors shown here come from a young man in good health. Some clones in this sample may be carry-over from other donors' samples.

This chain connects TRBV6-1 to TRBJ2-2, with D perhaps TRBD2 (5 bases). Germline values: CDR1 MNHNS, CDR2 SASEGT. Trimming removed 6 bases at V and 5 bases at J, with 10 bases between. The CDR3 covers 13 residues. The CDR3 region has the DNA TGTGCCAGCAGGAACTGGAGGACCGGGGAGCTGTTTTTT. The encoded protein is CASRNWRTGELFF.

In the case of this clone: This sequence may be a read error, since a much larger clone differs from it by one base. The gene calls are TRBV9 and TRBJ2-2; possibly TRBD1 for D (5 bases). CDR1 SGDLS and CDR2 YYNGEE come from the germline V gene. The CDR3 contains 15 residues. The CDR3 spells CAGSVNQGDTGELFF. CDR3 bases: TGTGCCGGCAGCGTGAATCAGGGTGACACCGGGGAGCTGTTTTTT. Full variable domain (outside the CDR3, taken from reference TRBV9 and TRBJ2-2): DSGVTQTPKHLITATGQRVTLRCSPRSGDLSVYWYQQSLDQGLQFLIQYYNGEERAKGNILERFSAQQFPDLHSELNLSSLELGDSALYFCAGSVNQGDTGELFFGEGSRLTVL.

The chain has TRBV6-1 and TRBJ1-1; TRBD1 might be the D (5 bases). V was trimmed by 2 bases and J by 10 bases, leaving 17 bases between them. The CDR3 length is 14 residues. CDR1 and CDR2 from the germline V gene are MNHNS and SASEGT. The CDR3 DNA sequence: TGTGCCAGCAGTGAATTAGGCAGGGTAGGTGGAGCTTTCTTT. Protein sequence: CASSELGRVGGAFF.

CDR3 sequence (DNA): TGCGCCAGCAGCGGCGGGCCCCTCTATGAGCAGTTCTTC. This gives the protein CASSGGPLYEQFF. The chain carries TRBV5-1 and TRBJ2-1; the D gene is possibly TRBD2 (5 bases). CDR3 size: 13 residues. Trimming took 4 bases from V and 8 from J, leaving 13 bases between them. In germline, CDR1 is SGHRS, CDR2 YFSETQ.

The chain has TRBV30 and TRBJ2-7; no firm D call. The CDR3 consists of 14 residues. Trimming pared 3 bases from V and 3 bases from J, leaving 15 bases between. Per germline, CDR1 GTSNPN and CDR2 SVGIG (reference sequence). CDR3 sequence reads: CAWSNSVRYYEQYF. The CDR3 region has the DNA TGTGCCTGGAGCAACTCGGTCCGATACTACGAGCAGTACTTC.

This clone occurred a few times. This rearrangement joins TRBV5-1 to TRBJ1-1, with 10 nucleotides matching TRBD1. This CDR3 contains 15 residues. V gave up 4 bases and J gave up 3 bases; unmatched junction bases: 6. CDR1 SGHRS and CDR2 YFSETQ come from the germline V gene. As DNA, the CDR3 is TGCGCCAGCAGCATCGCCGGGACAGGGGACACTGAAGCTTTCTTT. Protein sequence: CASSIAGTGDTEAFF.

This clone was seen a handful of times. The chain has TRBV7-2 and TRBJ2-3; D is unresolved. Germline CDR1 is SGHTA and CDR2 is FQGNSA. V lost 1 base to trimming and J lost 2 bases, with 7 bases between them. The CDR3 extends over 14 amino acids. The CDR3 loop reads CASSLGPFTDTQYF. CDR3 nucleotides: TGTGCCAGCAGCTTAGGCCCTTTCACAGATACGCAGTATTTT. The whole variable domain, filled in from reference TRBV7-2 and TRBJ2-3, reads GAGVSQSPSNKVTEKGKDVELRCDPISGHTALYWYRQSLGQGLEFLIYFQGNSAPDKSGLPSDRFSAERTGGSVSTLTIQRTQQEDSAVYLCASSLGPFTDTQYFGPGTRLTVL.

The chain combines TRBV4-1 with TRBJ1-4, with a weak D call TRBD1 (6 bases). The CDR3 loop spans 15 amino acids. V gave up 2 bases and J gave up 2 bases, with 9 bases separating them. CDR1 MGHRA and CDR2 YSYEKL come from the germline V gene. The CDR3 DNA sequence: TGCGCCAGCAGCCAACGGACAGCTACTAATGAAAAACTGTTTTTT. It specifies CASSQRTATNEKLFF.

J is TRBJ1-1 and V is TRBV6-6; perhaps TRBD1 as D (5 bases). Germline V gives CDR1 MNHNY, CDR2 SVGAGI (reference sequence). The germline V and J ends were trimmed by 6 bases and 3 bases, with 14 bases remaining between them. CDR3 length: 14 residues. CDR3 bases: TGTGCCAGCAGGAAAGGGACCGAGGACACTGAAGCTTTCTTT. This gives the protein CASRKGTEDTEAFF.

The table lists this clone with a few counts. V and J are TRBV28 and TRBJ1-4; D is ambiguous. CDR1 is MDHEN and CDR2 is SYDVKM in the germline V gene. The CDR3 contains 12 residues. Deletions cut 5 bases from V and 7 bases from J, with 8 bases between. In DNA form, the CDR3 reads TGTGCCAGCAGTGAGTCGTCTGAAAAACTGTTTTTT. Encoded protein: CASSESSEKLFF.

In its sample, this clone was seen a few times. This chain's CDR3 is CASSSTSGSQVLFF. The CDR3 DNA sequence: TGTGCCAGTAGTTCGACTAGCGGGAGTCAAGTGCTGTTTTTT. The V call is TRBV19, the J call TRBJ2-2, with 12 bases matching TRBD2. The CDR3 consists of 14 residues. Germline lookup yields CDR1 LNHDA and CDR2 SQIVND (reference sequence). V lost 5 bases, J lost 13 bases, and 8 bases stayed unmatched.

J is TRBJ1-2 and V is TRBV5-1; 7 bases map to TRBD1. The V segment lost 1 base and the J segment 4 bases; nucleotides outside the gene matches: 1. Germline values: CDR1 SGHRS, CDR2 YFSETQ. The CDR3 has 13 amino acids. The CDR3 DNA reads TGCGCCAGCAGCTTGTGGGACAGCTATGGCTACACCTTC. This encodes CASSLWDSYGYTF.

The rearrangement joins TRBV19 to TRBJ1-2; TRBD1 matches 9 bases. The CDR3 totals 12 residues. The V and J ends lost 9 bases and 4 bases, in that order; junction bases with no gene match: 3. Germline V gene data show CDR1 as LNHDA and CDR2 as SQIVND (reference sequence). For the CDR3, the DNA is TGTGCCAGCCAGGACAGGGGCTATGGCTACACCTTC. Translated: CASQDRGYGYTF. The entire variable domain, with the rest obtained from reference TRBV19 and TRBJ1-2, is as follows: DGGITQSPKYLFRKEGQNVTLSCEQNLNHDAMYWYRQDPGQGLRLIYYSQIVNDFQKGDIAEGYSVSREKKESFPLTVTSAQKNPTAFYLCASQDRGYGYTFGSGTRLTVV.